Listed here is a single TCR beta chain. Its antigen is as yet unknown. The source of the sample is a study of T cell responses to AZD1222 COVID-19 vaccine. Notes on the study in general: Close to half of spike-specific TCRs reportedly recognize unmutated variant regions. Just a handful of people given AZD1222 tested seropositive at baseline. Spike-specific TCR depth and breadth grew after two AZD1222 doses. Possibly, clonal diversity was underestimated; donors were largely white British and included more females.

The table came from immunoSEQ multiplex PCR; TCRdb's copy has only in-frame clones and leaves some out. The profile covers about 100,000 clones, with 85% to 95% appearing a single time and under 2% taken by the ten largest. The CDR3 spans 14 residues. The germline gives CDR1 SGHRS, CDR2 YFSETQ. V was trimmed by 0 bases and J by 1 base, leaving 4 bases between them. The receptor was derived from an adult in good health. The chain recombines TRBV5-1 with TRBJ2-2; D is unresolved. The sample in question was peripheral blood, obtained on day 0 of AZD1222 vaccination. CDR3 amino acids: CASSLDGNTGELFF. DNA for the CDR3: TGCGCCAGCAGCTTGGACGGGAACACCGGGGAGCTGTTTTTT.